Listed here are 8 T cell receptor beta chains from one sample, sequenced in a study of blood T cell repertoires in COVID-19. This table comes from immunoSEQ multiplex PCR, and its TCRdb copy is limited to in-frame clones, with some not included. The sample has approximately 170,000 clones, approximately 80% seen once. Sequencing was carried out using peripheral blood. These receptors all come from a man aged 65 to 79 who had recovered from COVID-19.

The CDR3 DNA reads as TGTGCTTCTAGACAGGGAGTCGGCACCGGGGAGCTGTTTTTT. The encoded protein is CASRQGVGTGELFF. V is TRBV12-5 and J is TRBJ2-2, with 7 bases fitting TRBD1. This CDR3 has 14 amino acids. The V segment lost 11 bases and the J segment 4 bases; nucleotides outside the gene matches: 10. Looked up from germline, CDR1 is LGHNT and CDR2 is FRNRAP.

The genes are TRBV5-1 and TRBJ2-1, with a tentative D call TRBD1 (5 bases). From germline, CDR1 is SGHRS and CDR2 YFSETQ. V lost 2 bases and J lost 6, with 9 bases in between. The CDR3 is made up of 13 amino acids. In DNA, the CDR3 is TGCGCCAGCAGCTTTCAGGGTTCCAATGAGCAGTTCTTC. Its protein product is CASSFQGSNEQFF.

The chain is built from TRBV3-1 (or the pseudogene TRBV3-2) and TRBJ2-6; possibly TRBD2 for D (5 bases). Deletions cut 1 base from V and 2 bases from J, with 6 bases between. CDR3 length equals 15 residues. Germline assignment: CDR1 LGHDT and CDR2 YNNKEL (reference sequence). The DNA of the CDR3 is TGTGCCAGCAGCCAAGCCGGGGCTGGGGCCAACGTCCTGACTTTC. Its protein product is CASSQAGAGANVLTF.

V gene TRBV6-5 combines with J gene TRBJ1-2; weak D call: TRBD1 (5 bases). This CDR3 is 15 amino acids long. Germline V gives CDR1 MNHEY, CDR2 SVGAGI. Deletions cut 6 bases from V and 3 bases from J, with 17 bases between. This CDR3 reads CASSPRGGIDYGYTF. CDR3 nucleotides: TGTGCCAGCAGCCCGCGGGGGGGGATAGACTATGGCTACACCTTC.

This sequence joins TRBV30 and TRBJ2-7, with 7 bases fitting TRBD2. There are 15 residues in the CDR3. Germline CDR1 and CDR2: GTSNPN and SVGIG (reference sequence). The J segment lost 2 bases and the V segment lost 3 bases, leaving 10 bases of the junction unmatched. The CDR3 region is CAWRKKRLATYEQYF. DNA of the CDR3: TGTGCCTGGAGAAAAAAAAGACTAGCAACCTACGAGCAGTACTTC.

This clone was seen a few times. Other DNA sequences in the sample encode the same CDR3. The V call is TRBV29-1, the J call TRBJ2-7; 8 positions match TRBD1. CDR1 is SQVTM, CDR2 ANQGSEA, per germline. After removal of 4 bases from V and 2 bases from J, the junction contained 4 bases not matched to a gene. The CDR3 is 13 residues long. The CDR3: CSVAGRGPYEQYF. The DNA for the CDR3 is TGCAGCGTTGCCGGCAGGGGGCCCTACGAGCAGTACTTC.

The chain has TRBV5-1 and TRBJ2-7, with 9 bases that match TRBD2. Unmatched junction bases numbered 9, after V lost 4 bases and J lost 4 bases. The CDR3 totals 15 residues. Germline V gives CDR1 SGHRS, CDR2 YFSETQ. CDR3 nucleotides: TGCGCCAGCAGCCGCGAGGGGACTAGCCCGTACGAGCAGTACTTC. Translation gives CASSREGTSPYEQYF. Full variable domain (remainder filled in from reference TRBV5-1 and TRBJ2-7): KAGVTQTPRYLIKTRGQQVTLSCSPISGHRSVSWYQQTPGQGLQFLFEYFSETQRNKGNFPGRFSGRQFSNSRSEMNVSTLELGDSALYLCASSREGTSPYEQYFGPGTRLTVT.

V is TRBV10-2 and J is TRBJ2-2; 9 bases align to TRBD2. Germline loops: CDR1 WSHSY, CDR2 SAAADI. With 1 base clipped from V and 4 bases from J, the junction kept 7 bases outside the gene matches. CDR3 size: 17 residues. In DNA form, the CDR3 reads TGCGCCAGCAGTGAGTATGTAGCGGGAGAGGTCACCGGGGAGCTGTTTTTT. Translation gives CASSEYVAGEVTGELFF.